This entry concerns a single T cell receptor (beta chain). The antigen is unknown. This record comes from a study of T cell repertoires in cytomegalovirus infection. The wider study: Recently identified HLA-C-restricted and well-studied HLA-B-restricted CMV epitopes were used.

The CDR3 contains 14 residues. Between the trimmed V and J ends, which lost 2 bases and 4 bases, there was a span of 7 bases. CDR1 is KGHDR and CDR2 is SFDVKD in the germline V gene. MiXCR, run by TCRdb on the reads, gives a single entry per CDR3 protein. In the table there are approximately 730,000 distinct CDR3 sequences, 25% to 30% of which are singletons. The chain has TRBV24-1 and TRBJ2-2; D is ambiguous. The sequence derives from a human donor in good health (CMV status not recorded). Some clones in this sample may be carry-over from other donors' samples. Material: cultured CD8+ T cells from PBMCs, obtained from culture after CMV antigen stimulation. Here the CDR3 reads CATSDSPSTGELFF. For the CDR3, the DNA is TGTGCCACCAGTGATTCCCCCTCCACCGGGGAGCTGTTTTTT.